Following are 22 T cell receptor beta chains from one sample sequenced in a study of shared clonotypes between healthy human individuals. Clones were read by immunoSEQ multiplex PCR, and TCRdb kept only the in-frame ones, dropping some. Among some 2,100,000 clones listed, 90% to 95% were seen once. Naive CD8 cells were CD45RO-negative, positively selected for CCR7, excluding terminally differentiated effector memory CD45RA+ cells. The sample consisted of naive CD8+ T cells from PBMCs. All receptors come from a young man in good health. Some clones in this sample may be carry-over from other donors' samples.

The chain uses TRBV4-1 and TRBJ2-1; 9 positions agree with TRBD2. This CDR3 has 15 residues. Germline loops: CDR1 MGHRA, CDR2 YSYEKL. Trimming at V came to 1 base and at J to 8 bases, leaving 6 bases not matched to a gene. The CDR3 coding sequence is TGCGCCAGCAGCCAAGGGGTAGCGGGAGCCTATGAGCAGTTCTTC. This encodes CASSQGVAGAYEQFF.

V gene TRBV27 combines with J gene TRBJ2-5, with D possibly TRBD1 on 5 matching bases. The CDR3 runs to 14 residues. The germline V and J ends were trimmed by 0 bases and 7 bases, with 12 bases remaining between them. Germline V lookup: CDR1 MNHEY, CDR2 SMNVEV (reference sequence). CDR3 in amino acids: CASSLSLGLGTQYF. The CDR3 nucleotides read TGTGCCAGCAGTTTATCGCTGGGGCTGGGGACCCAGTACTTC.

This clone appeared once. The rearrangement uses TRBV7-2 and TRBJ2-5; 7 bases agree with TRBD2. Trimming took 4 bases from V and 4 from J; bases not matched to a gene: 15. CDR1 and CDR2 (germline): SGHTA, FQGNSA. The CDR3 is made up of 17 amino acids. CDR3 nucleotides: TGTGCCAGCAGCTCGACCTCGAGGACTAGGTTCGGAGAGACCCAGTACTTC. As protein: CASSSTSRTRFGETQYF.

The V and J genes are TRBV7-2 and TRBJ2-1; D remains unclear. Trimming pared 5 bases from V and 5 bases from J, leaving 7 bases between. CDR1 and CDR2 from the germline V gene are SGHTA and FQGNSA. This CDR3 contains 12 residues. CDR3 in DNA: TGTGCCAGCAGCCGATCCAACAATGAGCAGTTCTTC. Protein product: CASSRSNNEQFF.

In this sample, this clone turned up once. The J gene is TRBJ1-1, the V gene TRBV2; possibly TRBD1 for D (5 bases). This CDR3 is 11 amino acids long. Germline lookup yields CDR1 SNHLY and CDR2 FYNNEI. Trimming cost V 11 bases and J 6 bases, with 13 bases left between them. CDR3 sequence reads: CAFRAGAEAFF. CDR3 in DNA: TGTGCCTTTAGGGCGGGGGCTGAAGCTTTCTTT.

This chain uses TRBV28 with TRBJ2-1; TRBD1 matches at 11 bases. Germline trimming cut 4 bases from V and 0 bases from J; bases unmatched to any gene: 2. CDR3 size: 16 residues. Germline V gene lookup returns CDR1 MDHEN and CDR2 SYDVKM. CDR3 nucleotides: TGTGCCAGCAGTTCCGGGACAGGGGGCTCCTACAATGAGCAGTTCTTC. Translating it yields CASSSGTGGSYNEQFF.

The rearrangement links TRBV2 to TRBJ2-7, with 9 bases aligning to TRBD1. The V gene end was trimmed by 6 bases and the J gene end by 6 bases; junction bases not matched to a gene: 12. This CDR3 is built from 15 residues. Germline V gene data show CDR1 as SNHLY and CDR2 as FYNNEI. CDR3 in amino acids: CASSSTSGTGIEQYF. CDR3 nucleotides: TGTGCCAGCAGCTCAACTTCCGGGACAGGGATCGAGCAGTACTTC.

The chain employs TRBV5-6 and TRBJ2-1; the D gene is possibly TRBD2 (6 bases). The CDR3 spans 15 residues. The V and J ends lost 2 bases and 6 bases respectively, with 15 bases between them. Germline V gene data show CDR1 as SGHDT and CDR2 as YYEEEE. Here the CDR3 reads CASSLDRGTLNEQFF. DNA of the CDR3: TGTGCCAGCAGCTTAGATCGCGGGACCCTCAATGAGCAGTTCTTC.

There are a few counts of this clone. This chain connects TRBV7-9 to TRBJ2-2; D tentatively fits TRBD1 or TRBD2 (5 bases each). V gave up 7 bases and J gave up 3 bases, with 15 bases separating them. The germline CDR1 and CDR2 sequences are SEHNR and FQNEAQ (reference sequence). This CDR3 contains 15 residues. The CDR3: CASTIRVGDTGELFF. CDR3 in DNA: TGTGCCAGCACTATCCGGGTGGGGGACACCGGGGAGCTGTTTTTT.

The genes are TRBV7-3 and TRBJ1-1; the D gene is possibly TRBD1 (5 bases). The CDR3 is 13 residues long. CDR1 and CDR2 from the germline V gene are SGHTA and FQGTGA. V was cut by 3 bases and J by 1 base, with 6 bases left in between. CDR3 residues: CASSFGANTEAFF. The CDR3 nucleotides read TGTGCCAGCAGCTTTGGGGCGAACACTGAAGCTTTCTTT.

The chain couples TRBV10-3 to TRBJ2-7; a weak D match, TRBD2 (5 bases). V lost 1 base and J 4 bases, leaving 20 bases between the germline ends. The CDR3 length is 17 residues. Germline V gene lookup returns CDR1 ENHRY and CDR2 SYGVKD. The CDR3 coding sequence is TGTGCCATCAGTGAGTTGCCGGGGTCTCCGAAGCCATACGAGCAGTACTTC. Its protein is CAISELPGSPKPYEQYF.

The chain carries TRBV10-3 and TRBJ1-2; D is ambiguous. The CDR3 spans 13 residues. V was cut by 3 bases and J by 4 bases, with 9 bases left in between. Germline loops: CDR1 ENHRY, CDR2 SYGVKD. CDR3 region: CAISDGRPYGYTF. Written as DNA, the CDR3 is TGTGCCATCAGTGACGGCAGGCCCTATGGCTACACCTTC.

Points on this clone: This sample includes further DNA sequences coding for the same CDR3. The J gene is TRBJ1-1, the V gene TRBV19, with D uncertain. CDR1 LNHDA and CDR2 SQIVND come from the germline V gene (reference sequence). The CDR3 sequence is 12 residues long. Trimming removed 6 bases at V and 4 bases at J, with 9 bases between. The DNA of the CDR3 is TGTGCCAGTAGCAAGGGAAGCACTGAAGCTTTCTTT. Residues: CASSKGSTEAFF.

The J gene is TRBJ1-4, the V gene TRBV5-1, with a weak D call TRBD1 (6 bases). Trimming pared 0 bases from V and 0 bases from J, leaving 9 bases between. CDR1 is SGHRS and CDR2 is YFSETQ in the germline V gene. CDR3 length: 16 amino acids. CDR3 amino acids: CASSLGQAPTNEKLFF. The CDR3 DNA reads TGCGCCAGCAGCTTGGGACAGGCCCCAACTAATGAAAAACTGTTTTTT.

This clone was seen at least ten times. V and J are TRBV28 and TRBJ2-2; TRBD2 matches 9 bases. Trimming removed 0 bases from V and 6 bases from J; junction bases left unmatched: 2. From germline, CDR1 is MDHEN and CDR2 SYDVKM. This CDR3 region has 15 residues. Here the CDR3 reads CASSLWASGAGELFF. In DNA, the CDR3 is TGTGCCAGCAGTTTATGGGCTAGCGGGGCCGGGGAGCTGTTTTTT.

This sequence joins TRBV5-1 and TRBJ2-7; a weak D match, TRBD1 (6 bases). The CDR3 runs 15 residues. The ends were cut back, 4 bases at V and 4 bases at J, with 18 bases in the middle. Per germline, CDR1 SGHRS and CDR2 YFSETQ. In nucleotides, the CDR3 is TGCGCCAGCAGCGTGACAGGTGGACATGGGTACGAGCAGTACTTC. Amino acids: CASSVTGGHGYEQYF.

The chain employs TRBV10-3 and TRBJ2-7; D might be TRBD2 (5 bases). With 5 bases removed from V and 5 bases from J, the gap between germline ends came to 13 bases. There are 13 residues in the CDR3. Per the germline V gene, CDR1 is ENHRY and CDR2 is SYGVKD. This CDR3 reads CAISLDAGDEQYF. In nucleotides, the CDR3 is TGTGCCATCAGTTTGGACGCCGGGGACGAGCAGTACTTC.

The chain employs TRBV7-6 and TRBJ2-1, with 9 bases identical to TRBD2. Germline V gene lookup returns CDR1 SGHVS and CDR2 FNYEAQ. Trimming removed 5 bases from V and 15 bases from J; junction bases left unmatched: 11. The CDR3 spans 13 residues. CDR3 region: CASSPEVAGELFF. The CDR3 DNA reads TGTGCCAGCAGCCCCGAGGTAGCGGGAGAACTGTTCTTC.

The chain carries TRBV5-1 and TRBJ1-2, with a possible D match to TRBD1 (6 bases). Germline CDR1 reads SGHRS; CDR2 reads YFSETQ. The CDR3 contains 15 residues. V was cut by 0 bases and J by 3 bases, with 12 bases left in between. CDR3 loop: CASSLVPGEDYGYTF. DNA for the CDR3: TGCGCCAGCAGCTTGGTTCCAGGGGAGGACTATGGCTACACCTTC.

The V and J genes are TRBV19 and TRBJ2-3; tentatively, D is TRBD2 (5 bases). The V gene lost 7 bases and the J gene lost 1 base, with 15 bases spanning the gap. This CDR3 has 15 residues. Germline V gives CDR1 LNHDA, CDR2 SQIVND (reference sequence). The CDR3 coding sequence is TGTGCCAGTACCGACGGAGGACGGGGCACAGATACGCAGTATTTT. Its protein is CASTDGGRGTDTQYF.

V and J are TRBV19 and TRBJ2-1; tentatively, D is TRBD2 (6 bases). The V end lost 4 bases, the J end lost 4 bases, and 8 bases lay between the germline ends. Germline CDR1 LNHDA, CDR2 SQIVND (reference sequence). This CDR3 has 13 amino acids. The chain's CDR3 is CASSSSGYNEQFF. The CDR3, as DNA: TGTGCCAGTAGTAGTAGCGGATACAATGAGCAGTTCTTC.

This sequence joins TRBV6-6 and TRBJ2-7, with D tentatively TRBD1 or TRBD2 (6 bases each). V shed 5 bases and J shed 5 bases, with 22 bases lying between them. Per germline, CDR1 MNHNY and CDR2 SVGAGI (reference sequence). The CDR3 is 16 residues long. CDR3 sequence: CASSISPTGTRDEQYF. CDR3 sequence (DNA): TGTGCCAGCAGTATTTCCCCAACAGGGACTCGGGACGAGCAGTACTTC.